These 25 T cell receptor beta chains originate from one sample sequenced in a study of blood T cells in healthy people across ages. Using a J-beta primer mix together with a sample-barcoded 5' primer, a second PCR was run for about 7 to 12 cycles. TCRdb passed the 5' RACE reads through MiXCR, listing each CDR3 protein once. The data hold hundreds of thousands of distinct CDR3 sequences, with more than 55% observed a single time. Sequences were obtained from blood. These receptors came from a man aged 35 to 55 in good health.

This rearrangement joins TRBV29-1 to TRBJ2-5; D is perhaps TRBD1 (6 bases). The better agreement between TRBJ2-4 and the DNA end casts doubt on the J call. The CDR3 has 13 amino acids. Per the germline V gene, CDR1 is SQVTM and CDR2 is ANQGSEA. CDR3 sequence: CSVDGDTTNIQYF. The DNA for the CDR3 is TGCAGCGTTGACGGGGACACAACAAACATTCAGTACTTC.

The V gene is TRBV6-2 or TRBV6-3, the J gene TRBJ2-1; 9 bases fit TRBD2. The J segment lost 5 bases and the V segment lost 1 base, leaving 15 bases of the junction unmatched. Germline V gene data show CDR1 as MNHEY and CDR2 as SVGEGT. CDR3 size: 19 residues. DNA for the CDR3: TGTGCCAGCAGTTACTTTCCCACCCATGCGGGGGGGGTGAACAATGAGCAGTTCTTC. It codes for CASSYFPTHAGGVNNEQFF.

The CDR3 DNA is TGCAGTGCTAGAGCCGAGCTCTCTGGCAATCAGCCCCAGCATTTT. It yields the protein CSARAELSGNQPQHF. J is TRBJ1-5 and V is TRBV20-1; D unresolved. The V end lost 1 base, the J end lost 2 bases, and 12 bases lay between the germline ends. The CDR3 has 15 residues. The germline V gene has CDR1 DFQATT and CDR2 SNEGSKA (reference sequence).

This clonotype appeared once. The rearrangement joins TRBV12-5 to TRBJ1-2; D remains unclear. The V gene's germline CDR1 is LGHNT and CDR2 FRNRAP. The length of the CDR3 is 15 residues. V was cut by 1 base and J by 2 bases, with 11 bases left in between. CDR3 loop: CASGLAPLGNYGYTF. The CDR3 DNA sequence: TGTGCTAGTGGTTTGGCCCCACTGGGGAACTATGGCTACACCTTC.

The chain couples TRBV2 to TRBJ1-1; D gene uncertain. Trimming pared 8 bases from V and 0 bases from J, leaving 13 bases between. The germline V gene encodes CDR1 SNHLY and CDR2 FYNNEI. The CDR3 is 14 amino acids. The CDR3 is CASLPGLVNTEAFF. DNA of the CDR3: TGTGCCAGCCTACCGGGGTTGGTGAACACTGAAGCTTTCTTT.

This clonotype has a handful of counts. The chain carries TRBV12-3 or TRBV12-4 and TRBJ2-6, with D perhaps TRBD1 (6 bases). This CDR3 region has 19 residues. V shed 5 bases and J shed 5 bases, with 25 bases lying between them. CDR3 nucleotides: TGTGCCAGCAGTCCGGGCGGTTCAGGGACATTTTCTCGGGCCAACGTCCTGACTTTC. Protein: CASSPGGSGTFSRANVLTF.

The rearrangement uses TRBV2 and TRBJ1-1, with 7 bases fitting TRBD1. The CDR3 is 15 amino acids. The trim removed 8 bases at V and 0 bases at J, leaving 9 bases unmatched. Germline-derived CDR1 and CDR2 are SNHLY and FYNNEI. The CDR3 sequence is CASLTWDRLNTEAFF. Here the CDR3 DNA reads TGTGCCAGCCTGACCTGGGACAGATTGAACACTGAAGCTTTCTTT.

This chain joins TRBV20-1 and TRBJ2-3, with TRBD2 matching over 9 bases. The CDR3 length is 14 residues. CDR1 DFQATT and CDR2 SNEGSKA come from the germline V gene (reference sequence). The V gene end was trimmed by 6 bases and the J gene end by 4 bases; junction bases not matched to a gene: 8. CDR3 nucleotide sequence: TGCAGTGCGCCGGGACTAGCACTTTCAGATACGCAGTATTTT. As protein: CSAPGLALSDTQYF.

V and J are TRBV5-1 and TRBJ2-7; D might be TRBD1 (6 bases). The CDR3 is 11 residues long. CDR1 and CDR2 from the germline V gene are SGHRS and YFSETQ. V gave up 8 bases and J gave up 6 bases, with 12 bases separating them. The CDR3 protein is CASQGTAEQYF. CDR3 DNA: TGCGCCAGTCAGGGGACGGCCGAGCAGTACTTC. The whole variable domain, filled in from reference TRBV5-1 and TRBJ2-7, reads KAGVTQTPRYLIKTRGQQVTLSCSPISGHRSVSWYQQTPGQGLQFLFEYFSETQRNKGNFPGRFSGRQFSNSRSEMNVSTLELGDSALYLCASQGTAEQYFGPGTRLTVT.

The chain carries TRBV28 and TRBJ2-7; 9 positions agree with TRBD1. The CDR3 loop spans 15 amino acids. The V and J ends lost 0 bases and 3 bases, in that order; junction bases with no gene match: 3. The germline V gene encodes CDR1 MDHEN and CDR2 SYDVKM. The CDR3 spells CASSLWDRGRYEQYF. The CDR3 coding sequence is TGTGCCAGCAGTTTATGGGACAGGGGCCGCTACGAGCAGTACTTC.

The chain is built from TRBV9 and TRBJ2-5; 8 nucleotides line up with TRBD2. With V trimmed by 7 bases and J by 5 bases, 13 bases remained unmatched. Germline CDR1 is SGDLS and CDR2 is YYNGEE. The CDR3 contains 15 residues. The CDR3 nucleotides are TGTGCCAGCGACGCGGAGGGACTAGGGGGGGAGACCCAGTACTTC. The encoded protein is CASDAEGLGGETQYF.

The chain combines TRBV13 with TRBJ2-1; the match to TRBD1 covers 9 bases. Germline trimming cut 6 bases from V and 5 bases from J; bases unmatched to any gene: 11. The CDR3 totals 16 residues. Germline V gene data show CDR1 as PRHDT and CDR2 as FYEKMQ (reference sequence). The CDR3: CASSPLRDRVNNEQFF. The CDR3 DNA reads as TGTGCCAGCAGTCCACTACGGGACAGGGTGAACAATGAGCAGTTCTTC.

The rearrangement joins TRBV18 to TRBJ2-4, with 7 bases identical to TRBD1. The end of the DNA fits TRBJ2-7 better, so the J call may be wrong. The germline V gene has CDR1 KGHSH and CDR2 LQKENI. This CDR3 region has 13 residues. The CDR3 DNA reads TGTGCCAGCTCACGGGACAGTGTGAGCGAGCAGTACTTC. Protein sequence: CASSRDSVSEQYF.

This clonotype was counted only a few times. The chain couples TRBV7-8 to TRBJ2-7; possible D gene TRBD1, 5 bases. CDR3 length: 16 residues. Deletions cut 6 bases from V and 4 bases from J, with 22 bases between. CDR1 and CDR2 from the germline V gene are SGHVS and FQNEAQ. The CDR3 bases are TGTGCCAGCAGTCCCTTGGGGCACACTCGCCATTACGAGCAGTACTTC. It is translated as CASSPLGHTRHYEQYF.

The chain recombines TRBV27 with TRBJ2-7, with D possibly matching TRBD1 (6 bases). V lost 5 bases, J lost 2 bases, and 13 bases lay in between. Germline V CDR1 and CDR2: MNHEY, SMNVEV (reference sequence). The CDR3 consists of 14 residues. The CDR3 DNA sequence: TGTGCCAGCAGTCAGGGGCCGGATACCTACGAGCAGTACTTC. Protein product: CASSQGPDTYEQYF.

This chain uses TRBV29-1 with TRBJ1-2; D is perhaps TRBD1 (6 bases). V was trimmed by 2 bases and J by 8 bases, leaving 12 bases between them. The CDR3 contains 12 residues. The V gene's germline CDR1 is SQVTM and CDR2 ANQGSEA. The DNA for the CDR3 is TGCAGCGTTGAATTTTCAGGGGCCGGCTACACCTTC. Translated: CSVEFSGAGYTF.

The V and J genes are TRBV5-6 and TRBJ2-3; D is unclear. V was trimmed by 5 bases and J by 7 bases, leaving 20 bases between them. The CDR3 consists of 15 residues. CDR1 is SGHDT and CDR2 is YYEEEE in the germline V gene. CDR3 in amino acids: CASRALKGEVNTQYF. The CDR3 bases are TGTGCCAGCAGGGCTTTAAAGGGTGAAGTAAATACGCAGTATTTT.

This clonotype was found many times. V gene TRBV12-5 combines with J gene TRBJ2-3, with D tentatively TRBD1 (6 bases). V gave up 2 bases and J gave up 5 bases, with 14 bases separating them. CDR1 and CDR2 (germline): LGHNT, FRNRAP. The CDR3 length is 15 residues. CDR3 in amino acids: CASGLSRQGIDTQYF. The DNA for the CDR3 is TGTGCTAGTGGTTTGAGTCGGCAGGGGATAGATACGCAGTATTTT.

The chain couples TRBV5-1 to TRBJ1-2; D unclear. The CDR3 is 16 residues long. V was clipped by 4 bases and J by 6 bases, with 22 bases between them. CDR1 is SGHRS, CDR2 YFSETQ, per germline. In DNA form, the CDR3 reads TGCGCCAGCAGCCTGGGAGATGGGGTAGATAAAGATGGCTACACCTTC. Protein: CASSLGDGVDKDGYTF.

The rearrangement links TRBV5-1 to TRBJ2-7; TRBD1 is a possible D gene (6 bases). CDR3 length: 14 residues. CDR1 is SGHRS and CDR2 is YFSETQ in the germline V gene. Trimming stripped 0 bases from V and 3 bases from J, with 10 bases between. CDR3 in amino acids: CASSLDARGYEQYF. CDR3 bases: TGCGCCAGCAGCTTGGACGCCAGGGGCTACGAGCAGTACTTC.

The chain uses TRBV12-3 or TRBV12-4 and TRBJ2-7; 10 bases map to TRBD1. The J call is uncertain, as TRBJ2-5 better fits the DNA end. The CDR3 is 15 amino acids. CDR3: CASSPRTGGMETQYF. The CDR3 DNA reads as TGTGCCAGCAGTCCACGGACAGGGGGGATGGAGACCCAGTACTTC.

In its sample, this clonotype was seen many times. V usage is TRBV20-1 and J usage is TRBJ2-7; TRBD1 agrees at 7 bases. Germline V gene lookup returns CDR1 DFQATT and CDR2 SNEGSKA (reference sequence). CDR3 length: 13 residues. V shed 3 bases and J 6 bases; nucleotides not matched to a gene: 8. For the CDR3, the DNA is TGCAGTGCTAGTCGCAGGGGGTTAACCGAGCAGTACTTC. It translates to CSASRRGLTEQYF.

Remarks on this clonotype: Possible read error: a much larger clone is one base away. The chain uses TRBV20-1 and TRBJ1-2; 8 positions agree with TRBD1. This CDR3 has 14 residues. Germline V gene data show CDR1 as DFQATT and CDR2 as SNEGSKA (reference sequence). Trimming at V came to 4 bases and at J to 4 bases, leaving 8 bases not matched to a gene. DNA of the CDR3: TGCAGTGCTACTCTCCGACAGGGGACCTATGGCTACACCTTC. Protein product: CSATLRQGTYGYTF.

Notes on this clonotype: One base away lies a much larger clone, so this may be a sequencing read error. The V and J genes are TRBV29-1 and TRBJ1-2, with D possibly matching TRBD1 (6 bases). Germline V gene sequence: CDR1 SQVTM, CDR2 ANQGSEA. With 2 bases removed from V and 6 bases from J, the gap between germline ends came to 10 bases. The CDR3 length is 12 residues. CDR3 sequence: CSVEQGSHGYTF. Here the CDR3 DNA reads TGCAGCGTTGAACAGGGGAGCCATGGCTACACCTTC.

The CDR3 DNA follows: TGTGCCATCAGCCGAGGGGGGGCACAAGAGACCCAGTACTTC. As protein: CAISRGGAQETQYF. The J gene is TRBJ2-5, the V gene TRBV10-3; D possibly corresponds to TRBD2 (7 bases). The CDR3 length is 14 residues. The V gene lost 6 bases and the J gene lost 2 bases, with 13 bases spanning the gap. The germline V gene has CDR1 ENHRY and CDR2 SYGVKD.